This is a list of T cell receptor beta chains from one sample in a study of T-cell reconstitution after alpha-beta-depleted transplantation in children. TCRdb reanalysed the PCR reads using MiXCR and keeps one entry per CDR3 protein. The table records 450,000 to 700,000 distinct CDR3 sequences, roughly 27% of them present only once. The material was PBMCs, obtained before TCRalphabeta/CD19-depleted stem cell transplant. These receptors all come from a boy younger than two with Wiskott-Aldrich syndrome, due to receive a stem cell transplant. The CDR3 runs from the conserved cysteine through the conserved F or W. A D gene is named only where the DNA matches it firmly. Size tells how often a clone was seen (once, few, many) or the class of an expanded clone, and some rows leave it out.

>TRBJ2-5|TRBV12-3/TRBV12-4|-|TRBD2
CASSLGERGGKETQYF
TGTGCCAGCAGCCTCGGCGAGCGGGGAGGGAAGGAGACCCAGTACTTC
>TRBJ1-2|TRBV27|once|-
CASSLLGGSGYGYTF
TGTGCCAGCAGTTTACTTGGGGGATCGGGCTATGGCTACACCTTC
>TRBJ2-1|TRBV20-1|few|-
CSATSASSYNEQFF
TGCAGTGCTACGAGTGCGAGCTCCTACAATGAGCAGTTCTTC
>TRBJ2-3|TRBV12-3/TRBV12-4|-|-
CASAGADTQYF
TGTGCCAGCGCAGGGGCAGATACGCAGTATTTT
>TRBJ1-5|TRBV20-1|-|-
CSARDLDTQEQPQHF
TGCAGTGCTAGAGATCTCGACACTCAGGAGCAGCCCCAGCATTTT
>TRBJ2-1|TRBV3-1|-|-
CASSRRSQTNEQFF
TGTGCCAGCAGCAGACGTAGCCAAACAAATGAGCAGTTCTTC
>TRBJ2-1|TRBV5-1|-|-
CASRMVSSYNEQFF
TGCGCCAGCAGAATGGTAAGCTCCTACAATGAGCAGTTCTTC
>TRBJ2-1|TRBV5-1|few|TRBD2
CASSLSLAGAGEQFF
TGCGCCAGCAGCTTGAGTCTAGCGGGAGCCGGTGAGCAGTTCTTC
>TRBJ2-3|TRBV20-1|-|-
CSAQRPGISADTQYF
TGCAGTGCGCAAAGGCCGGGCATATCTGCAGATACGCAGTATTTT
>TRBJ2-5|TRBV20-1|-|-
CSARELRQRTQYF
TGCAGTGCTAGAGAACTCCGACAGAGGACCCAGTACTTC
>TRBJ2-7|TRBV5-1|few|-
CASRPEGSYEQYF
TGCGCCAGCAGACCGGAGGGGTCCTACGAGCAGTACTTC
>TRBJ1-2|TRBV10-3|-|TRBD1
CAITNTQGAIYGYTF
TGTGCCATCACCAACACACAGGGGGCGATATATGGCTACACCTTC
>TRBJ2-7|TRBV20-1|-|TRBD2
CSARDGGGRAGKNEQYF
TGCAGTGCTAGAGATGGGGGCGGGAGGGCCGGAAAAAACGAGCAGTACTTC
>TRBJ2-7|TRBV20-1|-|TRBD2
CSAASGRAYEQYF
TGCAGTGCCGCTAGCGGGAGGGCCTACGAGCAGTACTTC
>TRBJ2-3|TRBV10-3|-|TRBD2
CAISESKGGGSSTDTQYF
TGTGCCATCAGTGAGTCGAAGGGCGGCGGGAGCAGCACAGATACGCAGTATTTT
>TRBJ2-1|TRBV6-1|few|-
CASSPSIWAYNEQFF
TGTGCCAGCAGTCCTTCTATTTGGGCATACAATGAGCAGTTCTTC
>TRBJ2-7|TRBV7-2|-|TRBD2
CASRLAGGPDEQYF
TGTGCCAGCAGACTAGCGGGAGGGCCGGATGAGCAGTACTTC
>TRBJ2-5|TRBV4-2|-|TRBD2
CASSQGRTSGQETQYF
TGTGCCAGCAGCCAAGGACGGACTAGCGGCCAAGAGACCCAGTACTTC
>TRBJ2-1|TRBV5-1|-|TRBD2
CASSLGLPLAGEWNEQFF
TGCGCCAGCAGCTTGGGCCTCCCTCTAGCGGGAGAATGGAATGAGCAGTTCTTC
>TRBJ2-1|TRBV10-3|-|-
CAIKEGRTYNEQFF
TGTGCCATCAAGGAGGGCCGTACTTACAATGAGCAGTTCTTC
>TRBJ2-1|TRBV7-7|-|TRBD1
CASSPSGGSNNEQFF
TGTGCCAGCAGCCCCTCAGGGGGCAGTAACAATGAGCAGTTCTTC
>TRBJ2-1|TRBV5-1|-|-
CASRTIPYNEQFF
TGCGCCAGCAGGACCATCCCCTACAATGAGCAGTTCTTC